This section outlines one T cell receptor (beta chain) sequence together with its context. V lost 6 bases to trimming and J lost 1 base, with 14 bases between them. Germline values: CDR1 SNHLY, CDR2 FYNNEI. There are 15 residues in the CDR3. Sample time point: patch test 3, about 24 weeks after DPC sensitization. This sample's treatment: therapeutic diphenylcyclopropenone sensitization with weekly scalp DPC. This sample is drawn from a study of human T cells and chemical hapten exposure. Study at large: Patches that contained 0.01% DPC were applied to the upper back and read at 6 days.

In the source study's methods: Per-sample TCR counts ranged from about 20,000 to 750,000, median about 100,000. TCRdb processed the RACE reads anew with MiXCR; each CDR3 protein has one entry. None of the V and J calls come from the authors' own analysis; TCRdb made them. The data show 97,000 or so distinct CDR3 sequences, 25% to 35% seen once. Here the sequenced sample was whole blood, taken in connection with sensitization to the hapten diphenylcyclopropenone (DPC). This clonotype originated in a man aged 35-49 years with alopecia areata. Some clones in this sample may be carry-over from other donors' samples. The chain joins TRBV2 to TRBJ2-3; D uncertain. CDR3 nucleotides: TGTGCCAGCAGGAAGGATCGGTTTGGCACAGATACGCAGTATTTT. Translation: CASRKDRFGTDTQYF.